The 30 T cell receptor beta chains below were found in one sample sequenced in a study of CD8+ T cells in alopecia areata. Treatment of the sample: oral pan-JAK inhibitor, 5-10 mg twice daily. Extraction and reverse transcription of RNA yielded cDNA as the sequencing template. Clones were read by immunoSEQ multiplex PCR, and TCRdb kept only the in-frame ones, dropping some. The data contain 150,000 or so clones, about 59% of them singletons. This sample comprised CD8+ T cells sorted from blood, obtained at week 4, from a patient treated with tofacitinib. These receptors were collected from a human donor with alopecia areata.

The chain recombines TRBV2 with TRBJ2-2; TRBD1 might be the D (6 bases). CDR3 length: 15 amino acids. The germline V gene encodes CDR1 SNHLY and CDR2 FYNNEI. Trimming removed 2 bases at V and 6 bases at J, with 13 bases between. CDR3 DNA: TGTGCCAGCAGTGAAATCCAGGGGCATGCCGGGGAGCTGTTTTTT. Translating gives CASSEIQGHAGELFF.

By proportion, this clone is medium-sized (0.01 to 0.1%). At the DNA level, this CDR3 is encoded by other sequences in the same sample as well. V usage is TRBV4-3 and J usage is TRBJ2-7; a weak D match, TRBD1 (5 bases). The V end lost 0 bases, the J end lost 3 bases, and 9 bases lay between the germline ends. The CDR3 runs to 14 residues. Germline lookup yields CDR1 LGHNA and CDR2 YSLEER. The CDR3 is CASSQDTQGYEQYF. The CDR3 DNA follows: TGCGCCAGCAGCCAAGATACTCAGGGCTACGAGCAGTACTTC.

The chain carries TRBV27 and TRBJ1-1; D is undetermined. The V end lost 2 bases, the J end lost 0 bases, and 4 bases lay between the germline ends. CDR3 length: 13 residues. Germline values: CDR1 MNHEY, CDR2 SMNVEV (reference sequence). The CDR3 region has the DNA TGTGCCAGCAGTTTAGTACTGAACACTGAAGCTTTCTTT. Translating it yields CASSLVLNTEAFF.

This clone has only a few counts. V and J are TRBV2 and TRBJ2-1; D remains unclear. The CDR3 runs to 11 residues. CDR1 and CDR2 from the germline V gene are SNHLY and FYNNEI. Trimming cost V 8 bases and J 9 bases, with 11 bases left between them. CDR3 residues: CASYGGSEQFF. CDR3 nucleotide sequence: TGTGCCAGCTATGGCGGTAGTGAGCAGTTCTTC.

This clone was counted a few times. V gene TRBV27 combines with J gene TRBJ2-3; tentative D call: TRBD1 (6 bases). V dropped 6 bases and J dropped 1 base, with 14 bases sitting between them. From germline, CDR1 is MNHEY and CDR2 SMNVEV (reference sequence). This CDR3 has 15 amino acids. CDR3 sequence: CASSPGTTGTDTQYF. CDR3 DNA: TGTGCCAGCAGCCCCGGGACAACAGGCACAGATACGCAGTATTTT.

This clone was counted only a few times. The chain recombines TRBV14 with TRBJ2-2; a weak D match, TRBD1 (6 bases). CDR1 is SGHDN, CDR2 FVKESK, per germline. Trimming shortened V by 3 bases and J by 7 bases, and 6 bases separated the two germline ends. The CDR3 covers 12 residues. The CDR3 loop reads CASSQDSGELFF. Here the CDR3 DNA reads TGTGCCAGCAGCCAGGACAGCGGGGAGCTGTTTTTT.

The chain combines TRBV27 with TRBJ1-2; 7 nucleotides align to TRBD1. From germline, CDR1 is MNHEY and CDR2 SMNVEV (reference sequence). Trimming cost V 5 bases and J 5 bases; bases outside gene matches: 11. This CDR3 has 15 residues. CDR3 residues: CASSLRQGVGYGYTF. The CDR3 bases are TGTGCCAGCAGTCTTCGACAGGGAGTGGGATATGGCTACACCTTC.

CDR3 bases: TGTGCCAGCAGCGAGGACAGGGGGCTAGTTGATCAGCCCCAGCATTTT. It codes for CASSEDRGLVDQPQHF. The chain recombines TRBV11-2 with TRBJ1-5; 11 bases are shared with TRBD1. There are 16 residues in the CDR3. J was trimmed by 5 bases and V by 5 bases; bases with no gene match: 8. The germline V gene encodes CDR1 SGHAT and CDR2 FQNNGV.

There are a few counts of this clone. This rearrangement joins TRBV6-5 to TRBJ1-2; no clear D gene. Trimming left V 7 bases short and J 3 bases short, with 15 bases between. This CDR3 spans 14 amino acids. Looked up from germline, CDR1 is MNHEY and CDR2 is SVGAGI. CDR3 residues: CASTPGGSDYGYTF. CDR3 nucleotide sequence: TGTGCCAGCACCCCCGGAGGCTCTGACTATGGCTACACCTTC.

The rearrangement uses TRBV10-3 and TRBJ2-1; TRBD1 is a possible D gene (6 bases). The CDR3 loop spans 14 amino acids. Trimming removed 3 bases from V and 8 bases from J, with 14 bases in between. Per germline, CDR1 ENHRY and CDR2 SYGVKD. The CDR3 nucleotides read TGTGCCATCAGTGAAGTGGGGGCGGGCGATGAGCAGTTCTTC. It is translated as CAISEVGAGDEQFF.

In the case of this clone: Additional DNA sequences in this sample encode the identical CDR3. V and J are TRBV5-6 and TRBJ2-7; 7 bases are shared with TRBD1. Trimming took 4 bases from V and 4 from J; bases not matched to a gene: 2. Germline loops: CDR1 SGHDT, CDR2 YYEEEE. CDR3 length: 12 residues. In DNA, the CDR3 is TGTGCCAGCAGCCTGGACAGGTACGAGCAGTACTTC. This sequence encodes CASSLDRYEQYF.

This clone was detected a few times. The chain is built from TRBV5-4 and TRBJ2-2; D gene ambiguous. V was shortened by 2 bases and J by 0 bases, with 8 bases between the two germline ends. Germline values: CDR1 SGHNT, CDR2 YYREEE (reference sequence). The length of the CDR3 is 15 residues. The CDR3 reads CASSFKATNTGELFF. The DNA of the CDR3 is TGTGCCAGCAGCTTTAAGGCAACGAACACCGGGGAGCTGTTTTTT.

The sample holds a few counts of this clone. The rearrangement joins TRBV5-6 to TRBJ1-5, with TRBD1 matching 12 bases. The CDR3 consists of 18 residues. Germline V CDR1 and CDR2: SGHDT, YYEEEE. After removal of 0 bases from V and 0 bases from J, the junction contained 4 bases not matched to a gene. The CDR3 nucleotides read TGTGCCAGCAGCTTGGAGGGACAGGGGGCCTATAGCAATCAGCCCCAGCATTTT. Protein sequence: CASSLEGQGAYSNQPQHF.

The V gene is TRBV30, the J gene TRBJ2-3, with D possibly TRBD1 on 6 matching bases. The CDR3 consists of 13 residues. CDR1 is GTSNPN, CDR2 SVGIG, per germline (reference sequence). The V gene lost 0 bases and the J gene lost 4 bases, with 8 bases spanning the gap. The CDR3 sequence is CAWSVGHSDTQYF. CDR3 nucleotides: TGTGCCTGGAGTGTGGGACACTCAGATACGCAGTATTTT.

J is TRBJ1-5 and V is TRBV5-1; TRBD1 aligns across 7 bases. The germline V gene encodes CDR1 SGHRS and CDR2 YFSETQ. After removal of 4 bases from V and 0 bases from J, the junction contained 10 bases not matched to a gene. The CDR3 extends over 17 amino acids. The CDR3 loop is CASSTPTGPYSNQPQHF. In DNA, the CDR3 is TGCGCCAGCAGCACGCCGACAGGGCCGTATAGCAATCAGCCCCAGCATTTT.

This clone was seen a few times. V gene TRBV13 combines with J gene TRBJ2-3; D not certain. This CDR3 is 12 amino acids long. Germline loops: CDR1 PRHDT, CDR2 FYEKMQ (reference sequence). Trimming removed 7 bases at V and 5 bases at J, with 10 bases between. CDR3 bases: TGTGCCAGCAATCCACACGGAGATACGCAGTATTTT. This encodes CASNPHGDTQYF. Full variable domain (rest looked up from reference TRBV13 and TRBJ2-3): AAGVIQSPRHLIKEKRETATLKCYPIPRHDTVYWYQQGPGQDPQFLISFYEKMQSDKGSIPDRFSAQQFSDYHSELNMSSLELGDSALYFCASNPHGDTQYFGPGTRLTVL.

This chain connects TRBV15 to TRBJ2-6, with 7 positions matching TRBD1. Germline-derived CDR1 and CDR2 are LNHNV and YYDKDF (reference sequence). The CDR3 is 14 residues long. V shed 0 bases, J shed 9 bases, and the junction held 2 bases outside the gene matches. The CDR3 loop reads CATSRDGTVNVLTF. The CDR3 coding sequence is TGTGCCACCAGCAGAGATGGGACAGTCAACGTCCTGACTTTC.

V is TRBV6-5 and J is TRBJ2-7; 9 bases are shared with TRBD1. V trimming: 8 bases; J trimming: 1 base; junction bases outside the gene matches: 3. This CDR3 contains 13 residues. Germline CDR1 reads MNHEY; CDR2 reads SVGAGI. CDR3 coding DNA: TGTGCCAGCGGACAGGGGATATCCTACGAGCAGTACTTC. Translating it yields CASGQGISYEQYF.

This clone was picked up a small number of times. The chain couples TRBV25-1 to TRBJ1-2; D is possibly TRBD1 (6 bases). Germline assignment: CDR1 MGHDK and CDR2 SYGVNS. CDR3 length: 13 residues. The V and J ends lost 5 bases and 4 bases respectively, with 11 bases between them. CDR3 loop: CASSWQGLYGYTF. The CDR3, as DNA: TGTGCCAGCAGTTGGCAGGGGCTCTATGGCTACACCTTC.

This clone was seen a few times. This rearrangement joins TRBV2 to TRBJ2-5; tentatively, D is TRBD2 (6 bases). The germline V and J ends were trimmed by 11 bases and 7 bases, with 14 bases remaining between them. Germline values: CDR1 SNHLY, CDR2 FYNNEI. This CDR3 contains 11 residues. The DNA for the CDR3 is TGTGCCGTCATTGGGGGAGGGACCCAGTACTTC. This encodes CAVIGGGTQYF.

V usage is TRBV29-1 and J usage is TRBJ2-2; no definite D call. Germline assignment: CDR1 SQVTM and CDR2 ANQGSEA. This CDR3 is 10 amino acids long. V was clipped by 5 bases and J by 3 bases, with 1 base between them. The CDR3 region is CSVYTGELFF. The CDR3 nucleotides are TGCAGCGTTTACACCGGGGAGCTGTTTTTT.

CDR3: CASSSSRSSYEQYF. DNA of the CDR3: TGTGCCAGCAGCTCCTCAAGGAGCTCCTACGAGCAGTACTTC. The chain joins TRBV7-8 to TRBJ2-7; no reliable D call. Germline lookup yields CDR1 SGHVS and CDR2 FQNEAQ. The CDR3 contains 14 residues. The V end lost 4 bases, the J end lost 0 bases, and 10 bases lay between the germline ends. Combining the CDR3 with reference TRBV7-8 and TRBJ2-7 gives the whole variable domain GAGVSQSPRYKVAKRGQDVALRCDPISGHVSLFWYQQALGQGPEFLTYFQNEAQLDKSGLPSDRFFAERPEGSVSTLKIQRTQQEDSAVYLCASSSSRSSYEQYFGPGTRLTVT.

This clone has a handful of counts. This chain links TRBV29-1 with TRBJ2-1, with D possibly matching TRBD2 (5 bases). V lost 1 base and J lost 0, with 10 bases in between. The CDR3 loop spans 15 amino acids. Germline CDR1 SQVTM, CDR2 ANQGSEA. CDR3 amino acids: CSVEGRADSYNEQFF. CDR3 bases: TGCAGCGTTGAAGGTCGAGCGGACTCCTACAATGAGCAGTTCTTC.

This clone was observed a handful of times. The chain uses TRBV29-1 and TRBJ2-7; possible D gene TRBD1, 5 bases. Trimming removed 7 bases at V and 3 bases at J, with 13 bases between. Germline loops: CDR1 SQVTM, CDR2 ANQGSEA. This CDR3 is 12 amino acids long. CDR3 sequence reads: CSAEMDNYEQYF. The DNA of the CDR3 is TGCAGCGCTGAGATGGACAACTACGAGCAGTACTTC.

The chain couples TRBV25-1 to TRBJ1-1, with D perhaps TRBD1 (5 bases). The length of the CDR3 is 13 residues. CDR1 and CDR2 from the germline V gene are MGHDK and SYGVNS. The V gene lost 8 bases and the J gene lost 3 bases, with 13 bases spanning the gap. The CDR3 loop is CASRTGGDTEAFF. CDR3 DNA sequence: TGTGCCAGCCGTACTGGGGGGGACACTGAAGCTTTCTTT.

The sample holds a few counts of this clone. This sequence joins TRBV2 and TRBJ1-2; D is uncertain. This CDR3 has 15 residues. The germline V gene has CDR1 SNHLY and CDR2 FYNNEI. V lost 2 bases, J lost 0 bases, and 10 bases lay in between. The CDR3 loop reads CASSEKGFTNYGYTF. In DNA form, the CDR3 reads TGTGCCAGCAGTGAAAAGGGATTCACTAACTATGGCTACACCTTC.

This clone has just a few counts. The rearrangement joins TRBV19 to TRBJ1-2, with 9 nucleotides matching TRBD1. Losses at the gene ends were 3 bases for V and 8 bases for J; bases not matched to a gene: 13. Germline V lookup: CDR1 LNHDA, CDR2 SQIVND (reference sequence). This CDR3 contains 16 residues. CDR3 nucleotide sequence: TGTGCCAGTAGTATGGACTACCGGGACAGGGTGCGCGGCTACACCTTC. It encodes CASSMDYRDRVRGYTF.

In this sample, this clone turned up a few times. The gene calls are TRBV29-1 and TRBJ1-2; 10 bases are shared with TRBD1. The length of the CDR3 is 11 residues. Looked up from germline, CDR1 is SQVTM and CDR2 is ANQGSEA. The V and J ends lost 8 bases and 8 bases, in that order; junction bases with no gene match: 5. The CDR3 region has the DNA TGCAGCACGACAGGGGGCTTGGGCTACACCTTC. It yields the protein CSTTGGLGYTF.

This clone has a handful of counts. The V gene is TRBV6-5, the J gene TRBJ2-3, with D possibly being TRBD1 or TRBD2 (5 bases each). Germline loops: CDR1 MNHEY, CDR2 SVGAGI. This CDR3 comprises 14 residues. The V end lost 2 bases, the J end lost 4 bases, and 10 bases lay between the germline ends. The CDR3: CASSYPWGSDTQYF. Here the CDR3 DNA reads TGTGCCAGCAGTTACCCGTGGGGGTCAGATACGCAGTATTTT.

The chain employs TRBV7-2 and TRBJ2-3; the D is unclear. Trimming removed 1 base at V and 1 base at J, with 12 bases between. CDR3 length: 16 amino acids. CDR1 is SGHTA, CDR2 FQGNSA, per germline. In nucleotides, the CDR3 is TGTGCCAGCAGCTTAGGGGCGGAAAGGGGCACAGATACGCAGTATTTT. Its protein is CASSLGAERGTDTQYF. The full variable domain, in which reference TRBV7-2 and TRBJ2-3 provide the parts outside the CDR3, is GAGVSQSPSNKVTEKGKDVELRCDPISGHTALYWYRQSLGQGLEFLIYFQGNSAPDKSGLPSDRFSAERTGGSVSTLTIQRTQQEDSAVYLCASSLGAERGTDTQYFGPGTRLTVL.